The rows below give T cell receptor beta chains drawn from one sample of a study of response to subunit inactivated influenza vaccine. Each CDR3 protein is one row after TCRdb ran MiXCR on the RT-PCR reads. The data hold around 480,000 distinct CDR3 sequences, with approximately 11% observed a single time. Sequencing was performed on PBMCs from blood, taken roughly 45 days after vaccination. These receptors were collected from a man aged 45-65 years who received an inactivated influenza vaccine. Each CDR3 is given with its conserved first and last residue. D genes are given only for firm matches. The size entry is marked missing in some rows and otherwise reads once, few, many or a size class.

few	TRBV27	TRBJ2-1	NA	TGTGCCAGCAGTCCCTCCCAGTGGCAGGCAGAAAACAATGAGCAGTTCTTC	CASSPSQWQAENNEQFF
many	TRBV7-2	TRBJ2-7	NA	TGTGCCAGCAGCTTAGTTGGGGGTTGGGAGCAGTACTTC	CASSLVGGWEQYF
few	TRBV28	TRBJ2-5	NA	TGTGCCAGCAGTGCGGGACACACACAAGAGACCCAGTACTTC	CASSAGHTQETQYF
few	TRBV6-4	TRBJ1-6	NA	TGTGCCAGCAGTGCCCTCCCGGGACGGATTTTTTCACCCCTCCACTTT	CASSALPGRIFSPLHF
NA	TRBV12-3/TRBV12-4	TRBJ2-2	TRBD1	TGTGCCAGCAGTTCGACAGGGGGGATGACCGGGGAGCTGTTTTTT	CASSSTGGMTGELFF
NA	TRBV28	TRBJ2-3	TRBD1	TGTGCCAGCAGCTGGGCAGGGGGCGGAGATACGCAGTATTTT	CASSWAGGGDTQYF
few	TRBV5-1	TRBJ2-1	TRBD2	TGCGCCAGCAGCTTTGGGAGGCTAGCGGGGGTAAATGAGCAGTTCTTC	CASSFGRLAGVNEQFF
few	TRBV6-1	TRBJ1-5	NA	TGTGCCAGCAGTGACGGGCCGGTAATCAGTTCCCAGCATTTT	CASSDGPVISSQHF
few	TRBV6-5	TRBJ2-3	TRBD1	TGTGCCAGCAGTTCCACGACAGGGCGAAATACGCAGTATTTT	CASSSTTGRNTQYF
NA	TRBV7-2	TRBJ2-7	TRBD2	TGTGCCAGCAGCTTATCCGGGGGGGCGATCAACGAGCAGTACTTC	CASSLSGGAINEQYF
once	TRBV20-1	TRBJ2-1	TRBD2	TGCAGTGCAGATCTTAGCGGGCGCACCTACAATGAGCAGTTCTTC	CSADLSGRTYNEQFF
many	TRBV7-9	TRBJ2-1	TRBD1	TGTGCCAGCAGGAAGGGACAGCTTATCTACTCCTACAATGAGCAGTTCTTC	CASRKGQLIYSYNEQFF
few	TRBV7-2	TRBJ2-7	TRBD2	TGTGCCAGCAGCTTAGCGCGTCTAGCGGGAAGGAACGAGCAGTACTTC	CASSLARLAGRNEQYF
NA	TRBV11-2	TRBJ2-7	NA	TGTGCCAGCAGCGCCTCACCCGGAGGGAGCTACGAGCAGTACTTC	CASSASPGGSYEQYF
many	TRBV10-3	TRBJ1-1	NA	TGTGCCATCAGTGTGGTGAGAAACACTGAAGCTTTCTTT	CAISVVRNTEAFF
NA	TRBV27	TRBJ1-2	NA	TGTGCCAGCAGGCCCTCGCCTCTTGGAGGCTACACCTTC	CASRPSPLGGYTF
few	TRBV9	TRBJ2-2	NA	TGTGCCAGCAGCGTAGGCGGTAGCGTCAACGGGGAGCTGTTTTTT	CASSVGGSVNGELFF
few	TRBV6-1	TRBJ2-7	TRBD1	TGTGCCAGCAGTGAGGCAGGGACAGGGCACTACGAGCAGTACTTC	CASSEAGTGHYEQYF